The 5 T cell receptor beta chains presented below share a single source sample, sequenced in a study of T cell clonality in common variable immunodeficiency. The study's findings and limits: Common variable immunodeficiency TCR beta sequences reportedly had fewer deletions and N-nucleotide insertions.

Produced via immunoSEQ multiplex PCR; TCRdb's table is partial and in-frame only. The sample presents about 7,300 clones, none singletons. No antigen is known for these receptors. The sample consisted of peripheral blood mononuclear cells. These receptors were obtained from a human donor with common variable immunodeficiency.

At least ten counts were recorded for this clone. The read ends 3 residues shy of where the CDR3 ends; the end is completed using the germline J gene. V gene TRBV10-3 combines with J gene TRBJ1-1, with 8 bases fitting TRBD1. V was clipped by 6 bases and J by 1 base; unmatched bases: 4. This CDR3 is 14 amino acids long. CDR1 and CDR2 from the germline V gene are ENHRY and SYGVKD. The CDR3 loop is CAIRLTGANTEAFF. The covered CDR3 bases are TGTGCCATCAGGCTGACAGGGGCGAACACTGAA.

Ten or more counts support this clone. The read falls 3 residues short of the CDR3 end, and the missing part is taken from the germline J gene. This sequence joins TRBV9 and TRBJ2-7; 9 bases map to TRBD1. V gave up 4 bases and J gave up 5 bases; unmatched junction bases: 10. CDR3 length equals 15 residues. Germline V gene lookup returns CDR1 SGDLS and CDR2 YYNGEE. Partial CDR3 DNA: TGTGCCAGCAGCTACCGGGACAGGGCTTTAGACGAG. Its protein product is CASSYRDRALDE. In full, the CDR3 is CASSYRDRALDEQYF.

Only a few counts were recorded for this clone. The CDR3 end is not reached by the read, which stops 3 residues before it; the germline J gene fills it in. The chain is built from TRBV7-8 and TRBJ2-5; tentatively, D is TRBD2 (6 bases). Per the germline V gene, CDR1 is SGHVS and CDR2 is FQNEAQ. The V and J ends lost 4 bases and 7 bases respectively, with 10 bases between them. The CDR3 covers 12 residues. CDR3 DNA (partial): TGTGCCAGCAGCTCCTCAGCGGGGACC. It encodes CASSSSAGT. The full CDR3 reads CASSSSAGTQYF.

This clone was found many times. The read ends 3 residues before the CDR3 terminus; that terminus is restored from the germline J gene. V gene TRBV11-2 combines with J gene TRBJ2-2; TRBD2 might be the D (6 bases). The CDR3 is 13 amino acids. The V gene's germline CDR1 is SGHAT and CDR2 FQNNGV. V was cut by 1 base and J by 8 bases, with 8 bases left in between. CDR3 in amino acids: CASSLVGGGELFF. Partial CDR3 DNA: TGTGCCAGCAGCTTAGTAGGAGGGGGGGAG.

About this clone: Coverage ceases 3 residues before the CDR3 finishes, and the germline J gene fills in the end. V is TRBV19 and J is TRBJ1-2, with TRBD1 matching 7 bases. The CDR3 runs 15 residues. Germline values: CDR1 LNHDA, CDR2 SQIVND (reference sequence). V was clipped by 2 bases and J by 4 bases; unmatched bases: 7. The DNA read from the CDR3 is TGTGCCAGTAGTATATCTGGGACAGAGAGCTATGGC. It is translated as CASSISGTESYG. The entire CDR3 protein is CASSISGTESYGYTF.